The entry below gives a single TCR beta chain sequence along with its context. As yet, its antigen is unknown. These data come from a study of graft-versus-host responses after intestinal transplantation. Per germline, CDR1 SGHDT and CDR2 YYEEEE. Trimming took off 6 bases at V and 1 base at J, with 11 bases between the two ends. The CDR3 runs to 13 residues. Method: immunoSEQ multiplex PCR; TCRdb's copy keeps in-frame clones and lacks some. This table has fewer than 85,000 clones, roughly 94% appearing once. V usage is TRBV5-6 and J usage is TRBJ2-7, with D tentatively TRBD2 (5 bases). This TCR derives from a human donor who received an intestinal transplant. The material was unstimulated CD8+ T cells sorted from spleen or lymph node cells, obtained before intestinal transplant. This CDR3 reads CASTSEGSYEQYF. The CDR3 DNA sequence: TGTGCCAGCACCAGCGAGGGTTCCTACGAGCAGTACTTC.